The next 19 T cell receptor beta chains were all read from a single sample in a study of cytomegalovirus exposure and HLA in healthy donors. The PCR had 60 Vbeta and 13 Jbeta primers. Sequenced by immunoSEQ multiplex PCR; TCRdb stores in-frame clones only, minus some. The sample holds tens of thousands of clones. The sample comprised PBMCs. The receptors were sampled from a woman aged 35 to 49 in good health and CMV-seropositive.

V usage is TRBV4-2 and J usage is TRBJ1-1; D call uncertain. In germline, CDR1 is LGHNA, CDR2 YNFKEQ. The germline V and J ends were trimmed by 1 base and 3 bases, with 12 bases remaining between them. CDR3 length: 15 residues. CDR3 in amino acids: CASSQAGDVDTEAFF. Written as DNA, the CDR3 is TGTGCCAGCAGCCAAGCCGGGGATGTGGACACTGAAGCTTTCTTT.

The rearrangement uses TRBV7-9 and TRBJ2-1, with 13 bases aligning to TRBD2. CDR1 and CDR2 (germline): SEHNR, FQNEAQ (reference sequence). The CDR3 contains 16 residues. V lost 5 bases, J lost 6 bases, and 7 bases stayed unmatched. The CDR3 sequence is CASSPRTSGSTNEQFF. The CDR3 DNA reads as TGTGCCAGCAGCCCCCGGACTAGCGGGAGTACCAATGAGCAGTTCTTC. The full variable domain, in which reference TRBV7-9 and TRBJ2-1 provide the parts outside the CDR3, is DTGVSQNPRHKITKRGQNVTFRCDPISEHNRLYWYRQTLGQGPEFLTYFQNEAQLEKSRLLSDRFSAERPKGSFSTLEIQRTEQGDSAMYLCASSPRTSGSTNEQFFGPGTRLTVL.

The CDR3 loop is CASRDRDTSYEQYF. The CDR3 coding sequence is TGTGCCAGCAGGGACCGGGACACATCCTACGAGCAGTACTTC. The chain couples TRBV27 to TRBJ2-7; D is possibly TRBD1 (6 bases). V lost 6 bases, J lost 1 base, and 13 bases lay in between. The germline V gene encodes CDR1 MNHEY and CDR2 SMNVEV (reference sequence). The CDR3 has 14 amino acids.

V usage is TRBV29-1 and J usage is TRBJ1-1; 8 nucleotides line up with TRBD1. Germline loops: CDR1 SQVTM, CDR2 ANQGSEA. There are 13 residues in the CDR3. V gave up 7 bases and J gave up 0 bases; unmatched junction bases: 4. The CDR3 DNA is TGCAGCGCTGAGACAGGGGTGAACACTGAAGCTTTCTTT. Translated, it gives CSAETGVNTEAFF.

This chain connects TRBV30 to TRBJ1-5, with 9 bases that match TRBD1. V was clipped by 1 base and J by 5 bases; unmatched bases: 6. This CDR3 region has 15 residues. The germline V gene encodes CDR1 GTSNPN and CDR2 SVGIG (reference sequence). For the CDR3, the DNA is TGTGCCTGGAGTGAACGGACAGGGGCGCATCAGCCCCAGCATTTT. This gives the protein CAWSERTGAHQPQHF.

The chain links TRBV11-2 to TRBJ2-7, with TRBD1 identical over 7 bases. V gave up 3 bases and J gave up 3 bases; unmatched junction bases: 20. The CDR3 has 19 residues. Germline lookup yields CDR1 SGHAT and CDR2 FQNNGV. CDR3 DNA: TGTGCCAGCAGCTTCAGGGCTAAATTAGATGGGGACAGACTCTACGAGCAGTACTTC. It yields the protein CASSFRAKLDGDRLYEQYF.

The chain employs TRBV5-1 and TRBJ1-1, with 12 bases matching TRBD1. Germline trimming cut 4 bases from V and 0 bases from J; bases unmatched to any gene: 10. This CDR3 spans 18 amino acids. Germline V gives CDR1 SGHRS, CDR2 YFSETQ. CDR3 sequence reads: CASSKPPGQGALNTEAFF. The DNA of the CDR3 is TGCGCCAGCAGCAAGCCACCGGGACAGGGGGCCTTGAACACTGAAGCTTTCTTT.

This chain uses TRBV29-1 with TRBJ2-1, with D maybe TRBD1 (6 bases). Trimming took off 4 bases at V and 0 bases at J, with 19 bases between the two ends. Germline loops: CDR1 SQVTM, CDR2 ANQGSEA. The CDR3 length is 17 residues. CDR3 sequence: CSVGDQGGRSSYNEQFF. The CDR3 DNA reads TGCAGCGTTGGTGACCAAGGGGGACGCAGCTCCTACAATGAGCAGTTCTTC.

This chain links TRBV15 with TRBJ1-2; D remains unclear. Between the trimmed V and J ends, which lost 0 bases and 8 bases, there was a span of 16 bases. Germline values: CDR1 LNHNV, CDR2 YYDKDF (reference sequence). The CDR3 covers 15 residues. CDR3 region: CATSRDKTLSRGYTF. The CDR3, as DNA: TGTGCCACCAGCAGAGATAAAACTCTTAGTCGGGGCTACACCTTC.

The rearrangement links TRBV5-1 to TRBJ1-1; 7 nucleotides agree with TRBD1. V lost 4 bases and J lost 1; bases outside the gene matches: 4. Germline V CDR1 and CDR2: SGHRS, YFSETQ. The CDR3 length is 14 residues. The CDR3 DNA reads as TGCGCCAGCAGCCCATGGACAGGGAACACTGAAGCTTTCTTT. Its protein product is CASSPWTGNTEAFF.

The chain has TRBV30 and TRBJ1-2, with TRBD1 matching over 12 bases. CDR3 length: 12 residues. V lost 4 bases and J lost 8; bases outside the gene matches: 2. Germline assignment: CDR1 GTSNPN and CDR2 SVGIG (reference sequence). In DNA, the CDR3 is TGTGCCTGGACTGGGACAGGGGGCGGCTACACCTTC. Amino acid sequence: CAWTGTGGGYTF.

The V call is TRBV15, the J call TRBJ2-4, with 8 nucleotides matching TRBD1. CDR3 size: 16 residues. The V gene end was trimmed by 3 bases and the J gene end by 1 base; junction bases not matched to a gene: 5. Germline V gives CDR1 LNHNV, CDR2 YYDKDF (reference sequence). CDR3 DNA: TGTGCCACCAGCAGTGCAGGGGGCTGGGCCAAAAACATTCAGTACTTC. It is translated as CATSSAGGWAKNIQYF.

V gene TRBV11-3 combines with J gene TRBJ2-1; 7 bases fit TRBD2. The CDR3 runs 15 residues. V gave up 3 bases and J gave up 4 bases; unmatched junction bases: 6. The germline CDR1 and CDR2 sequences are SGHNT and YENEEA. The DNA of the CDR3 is TGTGCCAGCAGCTTGGCGGGGGACTTTTACAATGAGCAGTTCTTC. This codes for CASSLAGDFYNEQFF.

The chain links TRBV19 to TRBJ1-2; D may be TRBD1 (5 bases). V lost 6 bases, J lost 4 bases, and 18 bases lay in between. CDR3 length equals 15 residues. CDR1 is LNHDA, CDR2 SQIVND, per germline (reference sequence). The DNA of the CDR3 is TGTGCCAGTAGCGACAGAGGACAAGGCTTCTATGGCTACACCTTC. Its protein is CASSDRGQGFYGYTF.

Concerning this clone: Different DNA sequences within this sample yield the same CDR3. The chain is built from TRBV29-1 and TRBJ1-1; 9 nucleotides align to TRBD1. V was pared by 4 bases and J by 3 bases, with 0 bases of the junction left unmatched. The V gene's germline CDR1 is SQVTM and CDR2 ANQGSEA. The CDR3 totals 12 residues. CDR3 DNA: TGCAGCGTTGGACAGGGGGACACTGAAGCTTTCTTT. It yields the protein CSVGQGDTEAFF.

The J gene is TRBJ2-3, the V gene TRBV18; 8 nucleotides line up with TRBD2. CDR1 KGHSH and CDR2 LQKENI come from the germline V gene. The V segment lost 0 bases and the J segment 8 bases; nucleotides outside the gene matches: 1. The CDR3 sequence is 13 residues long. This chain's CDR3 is CASSPPGTSTQYF. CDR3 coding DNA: TGTGCCAGCTCACCACCCGGGACTAGTACGCAGTATTTT.

CDR3 protein: CASSQESLAWNTGELFF. In nucleotides, the CDR3 is TGCGCCAGCAGCCAAGAATCACTAGCGTGGAACACCGGGGAGCTGTTTTTT. The chain carries TRBV4-3 and TRBJ2-2; 7 bases agree with TRBD2. The trim removed 0 bases at V and 1 base at J, leaving 5 bases unmatched. Germline loops: CDR1 LGHNA, CDR2 YSLEER. CDR3 length: 17 residues.

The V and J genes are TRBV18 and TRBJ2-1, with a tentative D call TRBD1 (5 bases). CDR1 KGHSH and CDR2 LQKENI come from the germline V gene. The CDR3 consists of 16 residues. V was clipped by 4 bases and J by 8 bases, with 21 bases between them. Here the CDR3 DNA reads TGTGCCAGCTCACACTCACGTCTAGGGGCCGGTGATGAGCAGTTCTTC. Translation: CASSHSRLGAGDEQFF. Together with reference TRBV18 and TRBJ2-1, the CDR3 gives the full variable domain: NAGVMQNPRHLVRRRGQEARLRCSPMKGHSHVYWYRQLPEEGLKFMVYLQKENIIDESGMPKERFSAEFPKEGPSILRIQQVVRGDSAAYFCASSHSRLGAGDEQFFGPGTRLTVL.

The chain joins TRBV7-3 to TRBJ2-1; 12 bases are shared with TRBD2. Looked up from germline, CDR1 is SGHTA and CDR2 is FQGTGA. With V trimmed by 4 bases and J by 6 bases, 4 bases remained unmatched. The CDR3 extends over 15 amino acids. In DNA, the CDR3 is TGTGCCAGCAGCTCTCGGACTAGCGGGGTCAATGAGCAGTTCTTC. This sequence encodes CASSSRTSGVNEQFF.